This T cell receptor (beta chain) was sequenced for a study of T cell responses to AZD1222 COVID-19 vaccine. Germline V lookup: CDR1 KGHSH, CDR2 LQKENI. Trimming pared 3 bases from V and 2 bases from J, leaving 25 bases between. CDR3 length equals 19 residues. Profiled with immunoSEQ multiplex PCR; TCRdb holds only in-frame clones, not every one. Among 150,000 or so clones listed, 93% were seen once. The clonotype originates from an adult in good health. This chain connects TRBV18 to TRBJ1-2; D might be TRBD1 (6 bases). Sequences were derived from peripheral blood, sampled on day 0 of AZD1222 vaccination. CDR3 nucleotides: TGTGCCAGCTCACCGACGACAGAAAAGATCCAGGGGACCAACTATGGCTACACCTTC. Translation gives CASSPTTEKIQGTNYGYTF.